The 17 T cell receptor beta chains below come from one sample, sequenced in a study of patients and donors after allogeneic stem cell transplantation. TCRdb independently ran MiXCR on the RT-PCR reads; one entry per CDR3 protein. The table shows fewer than 500,000 distinct CDR3 sequences, with 16% occurring only once. Material: blood, either unsorted or a sorted T cell fraction (not recorded which). These receptors were taken from a human donor who was either an allogeneic HSCT recipient or a stem cell or donor lymphocyte infusion donor (not recorded which). It is not recorded whose cells these are; they may come from a transplant donor.

At least ten counts were recorded for this clonotype. This chain connects TRBV4-3 to TRBJ1-5, with unresolved D. The CDR3 has 14 residues. Between the trimmed V and J ends, which lost 1 base and 7 bases, there was a span of 11 bases. Per the germline V gene, CDR1 is LGHNA and CDR2 is YSLEER. CDR3 DNA sequence: TGCGCCAGCAGCCAAGGGGAAGGGAGCCAGCCCCAGCATTTT. Its protein is CASSQGEGSQPQHF.

This chain links TRBV29-1 with TRBJ2-7; TRBD1 or TRBD2 may be the D gene (5 bases each). V was pared by 3 bases and J by 1 base, with 10 bases between. CDR3 length equals 13 residues. Germline CDR1 is SQVTM and CDR2 is ANQGSEA. The CDR3 is CSVEGESSYEQYF. The CDR3 DNA sequence: TGCAGCGTTGAGGGGGAGAGTTCCTACGAGCAGTACTTC.

This clonotype was seen more than once but under ten times. The chain has TRBV4-2 and TRBJ1-2; D call uncertain. This CDR3 comprises 16 residues. Germline CDR1 reads LGHNA; CDR2 reads YNFKEQ. V lost 0 bases and J 4 bases, leaving 15 bases between the germline ends. The CDR3 reads CASSQDLRARGYGYTF. CDR3 nucleotides: TGTGCCAGCAGCCAAGATTTGAGGGCGCGGGGCTATGGCTACACCTTC.

This clonotype was seen many times. The chain joins TRBV12-3 or TRBV12-4 to TRBJ2-7; 7 nucleotides agree with TRBD1. The J segment lost 5 bases and the V segment lost 5 bases, leaving 18 bases of the junction unmatched. This CDR3 contains 17 residues. CDR3 residues: CASSVTTGTAYFHEQYF. For the CDR3, the DNA is TGTGCCAGCAGTGTAACTACCGGGACAGCCTATTTCCACGAGCAGTACTTC.

This clonotype was observed a few times. J is TRBJ2-4 and V is TRBV11-1, with 13 bases lining up with TRBD2. The CDR3 loop spans 22 amino acids. Germline CDR1 SGHAT, CDR2 FQDESV (reference sequence). With V trimmed by 0 bases and J by 1 base, 15 bases remained unmatched. The CDR3 loop reads CASSLAEKSWTSGRSAKNIQYF. The CDR3 DNA reads as TGTGCCAGCAGCTTAGCAGAGAAATCCTGGACTAGCGGGAGAAGCGCCAAAAACATTCAGTACTTC.

This clonotype was seen a handful of times. The chain carries TRBV9 and TRBJ2-3; TRBD2 aligns across 8 bases. CDR1 is SGDLS, CDR2 YYNGEE, per germline. The CDR3 runs 17 residues. The V and J ends lost 0 bases and 10 bases, in that order; junction bases with no gene match: 16. The CDR3 here is CASSVGASGSYGHSQYF. The DNA for the CDR3 is TGTGCCAGCAGCGTAGGGGCGAGCGGGAGTTATGGTCATTCGCAGTATTTT.

This clonotype was seen more than once but under ten times. This chain links TRBV6-2 or TRBV6-3 with TRBJ1-1, with a tentative D call TRBD1 (5 bases). CDR3 size: 14 residues. V lost 8 bases and J lost 0, with 13 bases in between. The V gene's germline CDR1 is MNHEY and CDR2 SVGEGT. The CDR3 here is CASATGDMNTEAFF. CDR3 DNA sequence: TGTGCCAGCGCCACAGGCGATATGAACACTGAAGCTTTCTTT.

The chain is built from TRBV6-2 or TRBV6-3 and TRBJ2-2; D may be TRBD1 (5 bases). The CDR3 runs to 14 residues. Germline V gene sequence: CDR1 MNHEY, CDR2 SVGEGT. Trimming removed 6 bases from V and 3 bases from J, with 11 bases in between. CDR3 protein: CASRGNRYTGELFF. The CDR3 nucleotides are TGTGCCAGCAGGGGAAACAGGTACACCGGGGAGCTGTTTTTT.

The V and J genes are TRBV10-3 and TRBJ2-1; 10 bases agree with TRBD1. V shed 8 bases, J shed 9 bases, and the junction held 4 bases outside the gene matches. The CDR3 length is 12 residues. The V gene's germline CDR1 is ENHRY and CDR2 SYGVKD. The CDR3 sequence is CAIGGQGTEQFF. CDR3 coding DNA: TGTGCCATCGGGGGACAGGGGACTGAGCAGTTCTTC.

This clonotype was seen a few times. The CDR3, as DNA: TGTGCCAGCAGACAGGGGCCGAGCTCCTATAATTCACCCCTCCACTTT. Residues: CASRQGPSSYNSPLHF. The chain carries TRBV6-1 and TRBJ1-6; 7 nucleotides align to TRBD1. Germline lookup yields CDR1 MNHNS and CDR2 SASEGT. The CDR3 is 16 residues long. V lost 6 bases, J lost 0 bases, and 5 bases stayed unmatched.

V is TRBV9 and J is TRBJ1-1, with D unclear. Germline lookup yields CDR1 SGDLS and CDR2 YYNGEE. The CDR3 spans 15 residues. The ends were cut back, 0 bases at V and 6 bases at J, with 15 bases in the middle. CDR3 DNA: TGTGCCAGCAGCGTAGGTTCTGGGCGGGAGGCTGAAGCTTTCTTT. It is translated as CASSVGSGREAEAFF.

In DNA form, the CDR3 reads TGTGCCAGCAGCACCCTCCCCGGTGGGCGGGAGGGTGCTCGGAGTGAGCAGTTCTTC. Translated, it gives CASSTLPGGREGARSEQFF. This chain joins TRBV9 and TRBJ2-1; 9 positions agree with TRBD2. The CDR3 runs to 19 residues. The V gene's germline CDR1 is SGDLS and CDR2 YYNGEE. The junction had 23 bases not matched to a gene; V was cut back by 4 bases and J by 9 bases.

This clonotype came up a few times. The chain combines TRBV18 with TRBJ2-1; TRBD2 aligns across 9 bases. J gave up 3 bases and V 6 bases, and 3 bases lay outside the gene matches. Germline V CDR1 and CDR2: KGHSH, LQKENI. The CDR3 loop spans 14 amino acids. The CDR3, as DNA: TGTGCCAGCTCCGCGACTAGCGGCTACAATGAGCAGTTCTTC. This translates into CASSATSGYNEQFF.

This clonotype came up a few times. The rearrangement uses TRBV12-3 or TRBV12-4 and TRBJ1-1, with D unclear. V lost 3 bases to trimming and J lost 2 bases, with 7 bases between them. The CDR3 consists of 13 residues. CDR3 in DNA: TGTGCCAGCAGTTTTCCCCCTAACACTGAAGCTTTCTTT. Translated, it gives CASSFPPNTEAFF.

J is TRBJ1-5 and V is TRBV6-1; tentative D call: TRBD1 (5 bases). The CDR3 totals 15 residues. The germline CDR1 and CDR2 sequences are MNHNS and SASEGT. Trimming left V 4 bases short and J 0 bases short, with 10 bases between. The CDR3 loop reads CASSAGTDSNQPQHF. CDR3 nucleotide sequence: TGTGCCAGCAGTGCCGGGACGGATAGCAATCAGCCCCAGCATTTT.

This clonotype has a handful of counts. This chain joins TRBV4-1 and TRBJ2-1; 7 positions match TRBD2. The ends lost 1 base at V and 3 bases at J; junction bases unmatched: 3. The CDR3 contains 15 residues. Germline V gives CDR1 MGHRA, CDR2 YSYEKL. The CDR3 protein is CASSQGGSFYNEQFF. The CDR3 DNA is TGCGCCAGCAGCCAAGGCGGGAGTTTCTACAATGAGCAGTTCTTC.

This clonotype was recorded many times. No DNA is shown, since the ends of the CDR3 on it are uncertain; the CDR3 is the one TCRdb lists. V and J are TRBV4-1 and TRBJ2-1; the table assigns TRBD2, which was not confirmed against the DNA. The CDR3 numbers 17 amino acids, ends counted. Germline V gene data show CDR1 as MGHRA and CDR2 as YSYEKL. CDR3: CASSLFFGPLLVNEQFF.